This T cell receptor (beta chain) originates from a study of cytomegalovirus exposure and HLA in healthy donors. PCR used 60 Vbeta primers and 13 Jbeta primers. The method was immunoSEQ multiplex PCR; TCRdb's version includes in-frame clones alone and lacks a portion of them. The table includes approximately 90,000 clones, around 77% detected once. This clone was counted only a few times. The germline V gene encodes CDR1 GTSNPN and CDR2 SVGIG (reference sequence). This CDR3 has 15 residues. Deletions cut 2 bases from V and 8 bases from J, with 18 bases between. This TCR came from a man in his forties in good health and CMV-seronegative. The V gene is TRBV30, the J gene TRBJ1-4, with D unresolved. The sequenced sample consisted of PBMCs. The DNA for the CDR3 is TGTGCCTGGAGTCGTAGTAAAAGGCTAGACGAAAAACTGTTTTTT. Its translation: CAWSRSKRLDEKLFF.